This TCR beta chain originates from a study of regulatory T cells in long-lasting Graves disease. Whole-study results and caveats: Persistent patients had more shared public clonotypes (fewer than 3,000) than new patients (around 950). Persistent cases favored TRBV28, TRBJ1-2 and TRBJ2-5. Persistent Graves' cases showed lower TCR diversity than newly diagnosed cases.

The time point here: persistent/refractory GD, antithyroid drugs over 5 years with positive TRAb. PBMC RNA was the source of the TCR library. An endocrinology department in Xi'an, China, recruited the patients. This clonotype was observed many times. Its target is not known. Both iRepertoire HTBI primers and Arm-PCR of CDR3 regions were used to build the TCR beta libraries. TCRdb re-derived calls from the multiplex PCR reads in MiXCR, one entry per CDR3 protein. The top ten clones hold around 13% of a sample with hundreds of thousands of distinct CDR3 sequences, 22% of them seen once. CDR3 length: 15 residues. The germline gives CDR1 MDHEN, CDR2 SYDVKM. The ends were cut back, 5 bases at V and 3 bases at J, with 17 bases in the middle.

This sequence joins TRBV28 and TRBJ2-7, with D possibly matching TRBD2 (7 bases). This sequence originates from a female donor with Graves disease. The material was peripheral blood mononuclear cells (PBMCs), obtained when the disease was refractory, from a patient treated with antithyroid drugs. In DNA, the CDR3 is TGTGCCAGCAGTGGTGTTGGGGGGGCTCGCTACGAGCAGTACTTC. This translates into CASSGVGGARYEQYF.